This TCR beta chain was sequenced for a study of Tregs in tolerant kidney transplant recipients. Study outcomes and limitations: This study did not directly address biological reproducibility. Expanding Tregs on activated donor B cells appeared to best identify donor-specific TCRbeta clones.

Concerning this clone: Its antigen is unidentified.

The assay was immunoSEQ multiplex PCR, and TCRdb's table has in-frame clones only and misses some. Of around 230,000 clones in the sample, around 82% were seen once. Thawed PBMCs were FACS-sorted into unstimulated CD4+CD25+CD127- regulatory T cells, CD4+CD25- non-regulatory cells, CD4 and CD8 cells. The source material was CD4+ T cells from blood. This TCR derives from a human donor in good health.

The CDR3 region has the DNA TGTGCCAGCAGTGCCAGGTTCACAGATACGCAGTATTTT. Translated, it gives CASSARFTDTQYF. The rearrangement uses TRBV2 and TRBJ2-3; no firm D call. Germline CDR1 is SNHLY and CDR2 is FYNNEI. This CDR3 spans 13 amino acids. Trimming cost V 4 bases and J 2 bases, with 7 bases left between them.